Included here is one T cell receptor (beta chain) sequence, with context. This specimen comes from a study of T cell responses to AZD1222 COVID-19 vaccine. The method was immunoSEQ multiplex PCR; TCRdb's version includes in-frame clones alone and lacks a portion of them. The profile covers approximately 170,000 clones, with roughly 94% appearing a single time and under 6% taken by the ten largest. Germline V CDR1 and CDR2: MGHRA, YSYEKL. With 1 base removed from V and 3 bases from J, the gap between germline ends came to 12 bases. The CDR3 sequence is 15 residues long. The sequence was obtained from an adult who received the AZD1222 COVID-19 vaccine. The input for sequencing was peripheral blood, taken 28 days after the second AZD1222 dose. The chain combines TRBV4-1 with TRBJ1-2; D is unresolved. This chain's CDR3 is CASSQAEGGDYGYTF. The CDR3 DNA follows: TGCGCCAGCAGCCAAGCCGAGGGAGGTGACTATGGCTACACCTTC.